This entry is about one T cell receptor (beta chain). Its specificity is not known. The data were taken from a study of graft-versus-host responses after intestinal transplantation. Study at large: Multivisceral, liver-intestinal, or isolated intestinal grafts were transplanted into recipients. Anti-thymocyte globulin induction preceded around 3 years of tacrolimus and steroid maintenance in all recipients.

The CDR3 contains 16 residues. V shed 0 bases and J 2 bases; nucleotides not matched to a gene: 4. Germline V CDR1 and CDR2: SGHDT, YYEEEE. Whole-study results and caveats: With peak circulating GvH clone levels came an association with early post-transplant HvG declines.

Libraries were prepared by immunoSEQ multiplex PCR; TCRdb keeps only in-frame clonotypes and omits some of them. The table lists about 100,000 clones, roughly 84% of them singletons. The chain employs TRBV5-6 and TRBJ2-1; 8 positions agree with TRBD2. The source was unstimulated CD4+ T cells sorted from spleen or lymph node cells, collected before intestinal transplant. This TCR was recovered from a human donor who received an intestinal transplant. In DNA form, the CDR3 reads TGTGCCAGCAGCTTGGACCGGGAGGGGGCCTACAATGAGCAGTTCTTC. Translation: CASSLDREGAYNEQFF. Together with reference TRBV5-6 and TRBJ2-1, the CDR3 gives the full variable domain: DAGVTQSPTHLIKTRGQQVTLRCSPKSGHDTVSWYQQALGQGPQFIFQYYEEEERQRGNFPDRFSGHQFPNYSSELNVNALLLGDSALYLCASSLDREGAYNEQFFGPGTRLTVL.